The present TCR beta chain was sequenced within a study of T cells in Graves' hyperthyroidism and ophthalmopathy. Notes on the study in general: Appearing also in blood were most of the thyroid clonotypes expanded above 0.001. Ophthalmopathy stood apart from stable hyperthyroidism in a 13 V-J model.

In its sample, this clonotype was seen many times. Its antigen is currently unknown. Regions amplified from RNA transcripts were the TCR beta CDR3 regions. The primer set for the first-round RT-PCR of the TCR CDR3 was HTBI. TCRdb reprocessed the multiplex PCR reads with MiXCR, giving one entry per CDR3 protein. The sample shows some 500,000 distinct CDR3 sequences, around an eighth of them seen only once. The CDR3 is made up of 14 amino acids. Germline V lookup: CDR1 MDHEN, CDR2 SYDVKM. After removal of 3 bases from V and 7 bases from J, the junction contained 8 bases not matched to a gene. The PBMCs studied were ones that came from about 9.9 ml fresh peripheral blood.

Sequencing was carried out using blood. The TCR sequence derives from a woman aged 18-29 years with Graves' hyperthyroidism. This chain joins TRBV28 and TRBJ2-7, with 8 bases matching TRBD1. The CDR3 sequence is CASSFRDRGREQYF. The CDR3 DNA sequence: TGTGCCAGCAGTTTTCGAGACAGGGGAAGGGAGCAGTACTTC.